These 11 T cell receptor beta chains originate from one sample sequenced in a study of cytomegalovirus exposure and HLA in healthy donors. The study ran its PCR with 60 Vbeta and 13 Jbeta primers. Measured with immunoSEQ multiplex PCR; TCRdb has only the in-frame clones, and not every one. Of around 110,000 clones listed, over 60% are singletons. What was sequenced was PBMCs. The source is a woman younger than 45 in good health and CMV-seronegative.

J is TRBJ1-1 and V is TRBV11-2, with 7 bases identical to TRBD1. This CDR3 has 17 residues. The germline gives CDR1 SGHAT, CDR2 FQNNGV. The J segment lost 6 bases and the V segment lost 1 base, leaving 14 bases of the junction unmatched. The CDR3 nucleotides read TGTGCCAGCAGCTTAGGCCGACAGGGTTTACGGATCGCTGAAGCTTTCTTT. Protein: CASSLGRQGLRIAEAFF. The whole variable domain, remainder taken from reference TRBV11-2 and TRBJ1-1, is EAGVAQSPRYKIIEKRQSVAFWCNPISGHATLYWYQQILGQGPKLLIQFQNNGVVDDSQLPKDRFSAERLKGVDSTLKIQPAKLEDSAVYLCASSLGRQGLRIAEAFFGQGTRLTVV.

A single count supports this clone. V usage is TRBV5-8 and J usage is TRBJ2-2; 8 bases agree with TRBD1. CDR1 is SGHTS and CDR2 is YDEGEE in the germline V gene. This CDR3 has 19 amino acids. With 0 bases clipped from V and 0 bases from J, the junction kept 10 bases outside the gene matches. CDR3 coding DNA: TGTGCCAGCAGCTTGGGGGCAGGGGGCGTAAGCCCGAACACCGGGGAGCTGTTTTTT. Encoded protein: CASSLGAGGVSPNTGELFF.

This clone was detected only a few times. Other DNA sequences of this sample code for an identical CDR3. The rearrangement uses TRBV19 and TRBJ1-5; the match to TRBD1 covers 9 bases. Per the germline V gene, CDR1 is LNHDA and CDR2 is SQIVND (reference sequence). This CDR3 contains 16 residues. V dropped 4 bases and J dropped 1; count of bases not matched to a gene: 5. The CDR3 protein is CASSRRQGESNQPQHF. CDR3 nucleotide sequence: TGTGCCAGTAGTAGAAGACAGGGGGAAAGCAATCAGCCCCAGCATTTT.

The rearrangement links TRBV10-3 to TRBJ2-6; 9 nucleotides agree with TRBD1. V lost 10 bases, J lost 0 bases, and 7 bases stayed unmatched. The CDR3 consists of 16 residues. Germline lookup yields CDR1 ENHRY and CDR2 SYGVKD. CDR3 in DNA: TGTGCCACCAGGACAGGGGAGAGCTCTGGGGCCAACGTCCTGACTTTC. This translates into CATRTGESSGANVLTF.

This clone was found a few times. The rearrangement uses TRBV2 and TRBJ2-2; 9 bases map to TRBD1. Germline loops: CDR1 SNHLY, CDR2 FYNNEI. V lost 5 bases to trimming and J lost 0 bases; unmatched junction nucleotides: 1. The CDR3 is 15 residues long. The CDR3 coding sequence is TGTGCCAGCAGTAGGGACAGGGCGAACACCGGGGAGCTGTTTTTT. This codes for CASSRDRANTGELFF.

The chain links TRBV7-9 to TRBJ2-4, with TRBD2 as a possible D gene (5 bases). Germline V gene sequence: CDR1 SEHNR, CDR2 FQNEAQ (reference sequence). The CDR3 covers 19 residues. Trimming removed 6 bases at V and 0 bases at J, with 24 bases between. CDR3 sequence (DNA): TGTGCCAGCAGTCCTCCCTACTCGGGGATCAACGTAGCCAAAAACATTCAGTACTTC. It translates to CASSPPYSGINVAKNIQYF.

About this clone itself: The germline gene is not matched at one end of the junction; a read error may be the cause. V usage is TRBV7-7 and J usage is TRBJ2-2; D call uncertain. The CDR3 runs 13 residues. Per germline, CDR1 SSHAT and CDR2 FNYEAQ (reference sequence). CDR3 amino acids: CASSPQLTGELFF. Written as DNA, the CDR3 is TGTGCTAGCAGCCCCCAACTAACCGGGGAGCTGTTTTTT.

This clone was recorded only once. This chain links TRBV18 with TRBJ1-2; a weak D match, TRBD1 (5 bases). The CDR3 spans 14 residues. Germline assignment: CDR1 KGHSH and CDR2 LQKENI. V gave up 1 base and J gave up 4 bases, with 10 bases separating them. CDR3 in amino acids: CASSPQGRLYGYTF. CDR3 nucleotide sequence: TGTGCCAGCTCACCACAGGGGCGGCTCTATGGCTACACCTTC.

The chain combines TRBV9 with TRBJ1-6; the D is unclear. The V end lost 4 bases, the J end lost 9 bases, and 17 bases lay between the germline ends. The CDR3 consists of 15 residues. CDR1 and CDR2 (germline): SGDLS, YYNGEE. The CDR3 reads CASSSWTAAGSPLHF. DNA for the CDR3: TGTGCCAGCAGCTCCTGGACGGCGGCGGGTTCACCCCTCCACTTT.

The gene calls are TRBV5-8 and TRBJ2-7; 9 nucleotides align to TRBD1. Germline V gives CDR1 SGHTS, CDR2 YDEGEE. CDR3 length: 17 residues. After removal of 3 bases from V and 1 base from J, the junction contained 11 bases not matched to a gene. Here the CDR3 DNA reads TGTGCCAGCAGCTGGCGACAGGGGGACTTTACTTCCTACGAGCAGTACTTC. As protein: CASSWRQGDFTSYEQYF.

The chain has TRBV15 and TRBJ1-4, with 8 bases lining up with TRBD1. With 0 bases clipped from V and 8 bases from J, the junction kept 5 bases outside the gene matches. This CDR3 comprises 15 residues. Germline V lookup: CDR1 LNHNV, CDR2 YYDKDF (reference sequence). CDR3 bases: TGTGCCACCAGCAGAGATCAGGGGGCGGGGGAAAAACTGTTTTTT. Protein: CATSRDQGAGEKLFF.